These 9 T cell receptor beta chains were all obtained from the same sample, sequenced in a study of OX40 agonist ivuxolimab in advanced cancers. Repertoires were generated with immunoSEQ multiplex PCR, while TCRdb's copy carries only in-frame clones and drops some. This table holds tens of thousands of clones, 70% to 85% found once. The source was CD4+ or CD8+ T cells sorted from blood, collected in a trial of the OX40 agonist ivuxolimab. These receptors all come from an adult with an advanced solid tumor such as melanoma, head and neck, liver or kidney cancer.

The J gene is TRBJ2-7, the V gene TRBV7-9; 7 nucleotides line up with TRBD1. The CDR3 runs 15 residues. V shed 3 bases, J shed 2 bases, and the junction held 7 bases outside the gene matches. The germline V gene encodes CDR1 SEHNR and CDR2 FQNEAQ (reference sequence). The CDR3: CASSFQDRNPYEQYF. CDR3 DNA: TGTGCCAGCAGCTTTCAGGACAGGAACCCCTACGAGCAGTACTTC.

The chain carries TRBV14 and TRBJ2-7, with D unclear. V shed 6 bases and J shed 3 bases, with 12 bases lying between them. Germline assignment: CDR1 SGHDN and CDR2 FVKESK. The CDR3 contains 13 residues. CDR3 nucleotide sequence: TGTGCCAGCAGTCCAACTGGTTACTACGAGCAGTACTTC. Amino acids: CASSPTGYYEQYF.

The genes are TRBV6-6 and TRBJ2-1; TRBD1 might be the D (6 bases). The CDR3 sequence is 13 residues long. V was shortened by 8 bases and J by 4 bases, with 12 bases between the two germline ends. CDR1 is MNHNY, CDR2 SVGAGI, per germline (reference sequence). The CDR3 spells CASGQGIYNEQFF. The CDR3 DNA reads as TGTGCCAGCGGCCAGGGGATTTACAATGAGCAGTTCTTC.

The chain links TRBV27 to TRBJ2-2; the match to TRBD2 covers 11 bases. With 2 bases clipped from V and 7 bases from J, the junction kept 9 bases outside the gene matches. There are 17 residues in the CDR3. Germline CDR1 MNHEY, CDR2 SMNVEV (reference sequence). The chain's CDR3 is CASSLRSSGGYVGELFF. DNA of the CDR3: TGTGCCAGCAGTTTACGGTCTAGCGGGGGGTATGTCGGGGAGCTGTTTTTT.

V gene TRBV4-1 combines with J gene TRBJ1-1; D may be TRBD1 (6 bases). Germline CDR1 reads MGHRA; CDR2 reads YSYEKL. CDR3 length: 11 amino acids. The V gene lost 7 bases and the J gene lost 6 bases, with 9 bases spanning the gap. The CDR3 DNA reads TGCGCCAGCATTGGGGGGCCTGAAGCTTTCTTT. Translation gives CASIGGPEAFF.

This clone was seen more than once but under ten times. The chain has TRBV28 and TRBJ1-5, with 10 bases that match TRBD1. After removal of 3 bases from V and 4 bases from J, the junction contained 6 bases not matched to a gene. The germline V gene has CDR1 MDHEN and CDR2 SYDVKM. The CDR3 is 16 amino acids. CDR3 sequence reads: CASSLRDRGLNQPQHF. CDR3 bases: TGTGCCAGCAGTTTGAGGGACAGGGGCTTGAATCAGCCCCAGCATTTT.

This rearrangement joins TRBV6-1 to TRBJ2-7; 8 bases map to TRBD1. CDR3 size: 15 residues. With 3 bases clipped from V and 2 bases from J, the junction kept 6 bases outside the gene matches. CDR1 and CDR2 (germline): MNHNS, SASEGT. In DNA form, the CDR3 reads TGTGCCAGCAGTGAGGGACAGGCGATTACCTACGAGCAGTACTTC. Translating gives CASSEGQAITYEQYF.

This rearrangement joins TRBV7-9 to TRBJ2-7; TRBD1 might be the D (6 bases). Germline values: CDR1 SEHNR, CDR2 FQNEAQ (reference sequence). The CDR3 sequence is 13 residues long. The germline V and J ends were trimmed by 6 bases and 4 bases, with 13 bases remaining between them. The CDR3 protein is CASRSGVGYEQYF. The CDR3 bases are TGTGCCAGCAGGTCAGGGGTAGGGTACGAGCAGTACTTC.

This sequence joins TRBV6-1 and TRBJ2-7; TRBD2 might be the D (7 bases). The V gene's germline CDR1 is MNHNS and CDR2 SASEGT. The CDR3 extends over 12 amino acids. The V and J ends lost 6 bases and 6 bases respectively, with 12 bases between them. The CDR3 sequence: CASRHGGAEQYF. Written as DNA, the CDR3 is TGTGCCAGCAGGCATGGGGGGGCCGAGCAGTACTTC.